These 7 T cell receptor beta chains share one sample of origin, sequenced in a study of OX40 agonist ivuxolimab in advanced cancers. Generated by immunoSEQ multiplex PCR, the TCRdb table keeps only in-frame clones and is missing some. The sample lists about 19,000 clones; 85% to 90% were seen once. The specimen was CD4+ or CD8+ T cells sorted from blood, collected in a trial of the OX40 agonist ivuxolimab. The receptors shown here come from an adult with an advanced solid tumor such as melanoma, head and neck, liver or kidney cancer.

V usage is TRBV4-3 and J usage is TRBJ2-3; D is undetermined. V was cut by 1 base and J by 4 bases, with 3 bases left in between. This CDR3 is 12 amino acids long. In germline, CDR1 is LGHNA, CDR2 YSLEER. CDR3 bases: TGCGCCAGCAGCCAAGGGGCAGATACGCAGTATTTT. It translates to CASSQGADTQYF.

The chain joins TRBV4-3 to TRBJ2-7; the match to TRBD2 covers 7 bases. CDR1 and CDR2 (germline): LGHNA, YSLEER. The J segment lost 3 bases and the V segment lost 2 bases, leaving 4 bases of the junction unmatched. The length of the CDR3 is 14 residues. CDR3 amino acids: CASSQTGGSYEQYF. The CDR3 nucleotides read TGCGCCAGCAGCCAAACCGGCGGGAGCTACGAGCAGTACTTC.

This sequence joins TRBV28 and TRBJ1-1, with D perhaps matching TRBD1 (5 bases). The ends were cut back, 6 bases at V and 11 bases at J, with 13 bases in the middle. CDR1 and CDR2 from the germline V gene are MDHEN and SYDVKM. The CDR3 sequence is 11 residues long. The CDR3 region is CASSPREGAFF. For the CDR3, the DNA is TGTGCCAGCAGCCCCAGGGAAGGGGCTTTCTTT.

The V gene is TRBV5-6, the J gene TRBJ2-7; maybe TRBD2 (6 bases). The V and J ends lost 4 bases and 6 bases respectively, with 14 bases between them. The length of the CDR3 is 13 residues. The germline CDR1 and CDR2 sequences are SGHDT and YYEEEE. As DNA, the CDR3 is TGTGCCAGCAGCCCCTACGCGGGGTTCGAGCAGTACTTC. It translates to CASSPYAGFEQYF.

This clone was seen just once. CDR3 region: CSGLTGTGAEAFF. CDR3 DNA: TGCAGTGGACTTACCGGGACAGGAGCTGAAGCTTTCTTT. The chain has TRBV29-1 and TRBJ1-1, with TRBD1 matching over 8 bases. Germline CDR1 SQVTM, CDR2 ANQGSEA. The CDR3 covers 13 residues.

The V call is TRBV27, the J call TRBJ2-1, with TRBD2 as a possible D gene (6 bases). The germline V gene encodes CDR1 MNHEY and CDR2 SMNVEV (reference sequence). The CDR3 covers 15 residues. V lost 2 bases and J 0 bases, leaving 8 bases between the germline ends. The CDR3 is CASSLGRPSYNEQFF. The CDR3 nucleotides are TGTGCCAGCAGTTTAGGGAGGCCCTCCTACAATGAGCAGTTCTTC.

This clone was detected only once. This chain connects TRBV14 to TRBJ2-1, with 12 positions matching TRBD2. Germline loops: CDR1 SGHDN, CDR2 FVKESK. V shed 2 bases, J shed 4 bases, and the junction held 6 bases outside the gene matches. The CDR3 is made up of 17 amino acids. The CDR3, as DNA: TGTGCCAGCAGCCAACCTCTAGCGGGAGGGCCATACAATGAGCAGTTCTTC. As protein: CASSQPLAGGPYNEQFF.